The clone carrying this T cell receptor (beta chain) was detected only a few times. Its antigen remains unidentified. It was healthy bone marrow donors who served as donors. The data originate from a study of cytomegalovirus exposure and HLA in healthy donors. Study information: Unique TCR beta sequences numbering 120 million or so came from 150 million to 200 million T cells in an earlier analysis. Early release data held 85 million or so unique TCRs from HLA-typed donors. Study outcomes and limitations: CMV serostatus was the only immune exposure information that was available.

Both 60 Vbeta primers and 13 Jbeta primers went into the PCR. Clones were read by immunoSEQ multiplex PCR, and TCRdb kept only the in-frame ones, dropping some. The table shows 150,000 to 200,000 clones, with 85% occurring only once. Sequenced: PBMCs. This sequence was found in a boy younger than 10 in good health and CMV-seronegative.

CDR3 DNA sequence: TGTGCCAGCAGCCCGAAAATTAGCGGGGGGACAATCTACGAGCAGTACGTC. Its protein product is CASSPKISGGTIYEQYV. The J gene is TRBJ2-7, the V gene TRBV28, with 10 bases matching TRBD2. The CDR3 is 17 residues long. V shed 6 bases and J 3 bases; nucleotides not matched to a gene: 14. Looked up from germline, CDR1 is MDHEN and CDR2 is SYDVKM.